These 27 T cell receptor beta chains were sequenced from one sample in a study of cytomegalovirus exposure and HLA in healthy donors. Use of 60 Vbeta and 13 Jbeta primers characterized the PCR. Only in-frame clones appear in the TCRdb table, and some are missing; sequencing was by immunoSEQ multiplex PCR. In all, the sample yields 95,000 to 150,000 clones. The sample consisted of PBMCs. Receptors were obtained from a man younger than 45 in good health and CMV-seronegative.

The chain carries TRBV7-9 and TRBJ2-5, with 11 bases lining up with TRBD1. CDR1 is SEHNR, CDR2 FQNEAQ, per germline (reference sequence). The CDR3 is 14 residues long. Losses at the gene ends were 5 bases for V and 5 bases for J; bases not matched to a gene: 4. The CDR3 nucleotides read TGTGCCAGCAGCAAGGGGGACAGGGGGGAGACCCAGTACTTC. Translation gives CASSKGDRGETQYF.

CDR3 coding DNA: TGTGCCAGCAGCGCAGAACGGGGGGGAACAGGAAACACCATATATTTT. Translating it yields CASSAERGGTGNTIYF. The rearrangement links TRBV2 to TRBJ1-3; tentative D call: TRBD1 (5 bases). V was clipped by 6 bases and J by 4 bases, with 19 bases between them. The CDR3 is made up of 16 amino acids. Germline assignment: CDR1 SNHLY and CDR2 FYNNEI.

The V call is TRBV6-5, the J call TRBJ2-1; D is possibly TRBD1 (6 bases). The germline V gene has CDR1 MNHEY and CDR2 SVGAGI. Trimming stripped 4 bases from V and 0 bases from J, with 10 bases between. CDR3 length: 15 amino acids. DNA of the CDR3: TGTGCCAGCAGTTTGGGGACACCCTCCTACAATGAGCAGTTCTTC. Amino acids: CASSLGTPSYNEQFF.

The chain combines TRBV6-4 with TRBJ2-1, with 10 bases that match TRBD2. Germline V lookup: CDR1 MRHNA, CDR2 SNTAGT. J was trimmed by 2 bases and V by 6 bases; bases with no gene match: 7. This CDR3 is built from 16 residues. The CDR3, as DNA: TGTGCCAGCAGCGTAATTGGGACTAGCGCCTACAATGAGCAGTTCTTC. Encoded protein: CASSVIGTSAYNEQFF.

As for this clone: At the DNA level, this CDR3 is encoded by other sequences in the same sample as well. The V gene is TRBV6-1, the J gene TRBJ2-3; 14 bases agree with TRBD2. The CDR3 is 15 residues long. Germline CDR1 and CDR2: MNHNS and SASEGT. Losses at the gene ends were 7 bases for V and 1 base for J; bases not matched to a gene: 1. The DNA of the CDR3 is TGTGCCAGCACGGGACTAGCGGGGGGCACAGATACGCAGTATTTT. Amino acid sequence: CASTGLAGGTDTQYF.

J is TRBJ2-5 and V is TRBV11-2; TRBD1 agrees at 8 bases. The J segment lost 4 bases and the V segment lost 4 bases, leaving 14 bases of the junction unmatched. This CDR3 is built from 17 residues. Germline lookup yields CDR1 SGHAT and CDR2 FQNNGV. The CDR3 nucleotides read TGTGCCAGCAGCTCCCTGCCCCGCCCAGGGGGCTCAGAGACCCAGTACTTC. Translated, it gives CASSSLPRPGGSETQYF.

The CDR3 nucleotides read TGTGCCAGTGGTTTAGCGGGAGCGATCTACAATGAGCAGTTCTTC. Encoded protein: CASGLAGAIYNEQFF. The chain recombines TRBV19 with TRBJ2-1, with 9 bases matching TRBD2. Unmatched junction bases numbered 8, after V lost 8 bases and J lost 3 bases. Germline V gene data show CDR1 as LNHDA and CDR2 as SQIVND (reference sequence). The CDR3 sequence is 15 residues long.

The V and J genes are TRBV5-4 and TRBJ1-1; the D is unclear. Germline V gene lookup returns CDR1 SGHNT and CDR2 YYREEE (reference sequence). V was shortened by 4 bases and J by 9 bases, with 16 bases between the two germline ends. The CDR3 runs 13 residues. In DNA, the CDR3 is TGTGCCAGCAGCGCAAACCGGGTCCCAAAAGCTTTCTTT. Its translation: CASSANRVPKAFF.

The chain employs TRBV6-5 and TRBJ1-2; D uncertain. The CDR3 has 14 residues. Germline CDR1 is MNHEY and CDR2 is SVGAGI. Trimming stripped 6 bases from V and 6 bases from J, with 17 bases between. The CDR3 protein is CASSPGLLFNGYTF. Here the CDR3 DNA reads TGTGCCAGCAGCCCTGGACTCTTGTTCAATGGCTACACCTTC.

This sequence joins TRBV30 and TRBJ2-3; D might be TRBD2 (6 bases). The germline V and J ends were trimmed by 1 base and 5 bases, with 10 bases remaining between them. This CDR3 is built from 13 residues. Germline V CDR1 and CDR2: GTSNPN, SVGIG (reference sequence). The CDR3 loop is CAWSAVGLDTQYF. The CDR3 nucleotides are TGTGCCTGGAGTGCAGTGGGACTAGATACGCAGTATTTT.

The V and J genes are TRBV15 and TRBJ2-5; TRBD2 matches at 8 bases. In germline, CDR1 is LNHNV, CDR2 YYDKDF (reference sequence). Trimming at V came to 4 bases and at J to 4 bases, leaving 8 bases not matched to a gene. The CDR3 consists of 15 residues. Here the CDR3 DNA reads TGTGCCACCAGCACCAAAGACGGACTAGCAGAGACCCAGTACTTC. Translation: CATSTKDGLAETQYF.

Worth noting for this clone: Other DNA sequences in the sample encode the same CDR3. This chain joins TRBV5-1 and TRBJ2-1; D not certain. Germline CDR1 reads SGHRS; CDR2 reads YFSETQ. The CDR3 is 14 amino acids. V was cut by 1 base and J by 7 bases, with 12 bases left in between. The CDR3 DNA is TGCGCCAGCAGCTTGTATCAAGGAGCGAATGAGCAGTTCTTC. Protein: CASSLYQGANEQFF.

This sequence joins TRBV28 and TRBJ1-5, with 9 bases aligning to TRBD1. This CDR3 comprises 16 residues. The V segment lost 7 bases and the J segment 1 base; nucleotides outside the gene matches: 8. The V gene's germline CDR1 is MDHEN and CDR2 SYDVKM. CDR3 protein: CASISDRGLSNQPQHF. The CDR3 DNA reads TGTGCCAGCATTTCGGACAGGGGCCTAAGCAATCAGCCCCAGCATTTT.

The chain carries TRBV6-6 and TRBJ2-5; D remains unclear. The J call may be faulty, since TRBJ2-7 better matches the DNA end. From germline, CDR1 is MNHNY and CDR2 SVGAGI (reference sequence). The CDR3 loop spans 13 amino acids. The chain's CDR3 is CASLSLNNYEQYF. The CDR3 DNA reads as TGTGCCAGCCTTAGTCTAAATAACTACGAGCAGTACTTC.

The J gene is TRBJ2-1, the V gene TRBV5-1; weak D call: TRBD2 (5 bases). The CDR3 is 19 residues long. V was pared by 3 bases and J by 6 bases, with 28 bases between. Per germline, CDR1 SGHRS and CDR2 YFSETQ. As DNA, the CDR3 is TGCGCCAGCAGCTCCTTAGGCGGCCCACGGGGATCCTTACGCAATGAGCAGTTCTTC. Its translation is CASSSLGGPRGSLRNEQFF.

The rearrangement links TRBV28 to TRBJ1-2, with a possible D match to TRBD1 (6 bases). Germline-derived CDR1 and CDR2 are MDHEN and SYDVKM. The CDR3 covers 14 residues. V lost 2 bases and J 7 bases, leaving 14 bases between the germline ends. The CDR3, as DNA: TGTGCCAGCAGTTTACCAGGGGATGGGGGTGGCTACACCTTC. It codes for CASSLPGDGGGYTF.

This chain's CDR3 is CASRSSGRFYEQYF. The CDR3 region has the DNA TGTGCCAGCAGATCTAGCGGGAGGTTCTACGAGCAGTACTTC. The chain has TRBV7-9 and TRBJ2-7; 11 nucleotides agree with TRBD2. The CDR3 spans 14 residues. CDR1 is SEHNR, CDR2 FQNEAQ, per germline (reference sequence). The V segment lost 6 bases and the J segment 3 bases; nucleotides outside the gene matches: 4.

The gene calls are TRBV5-8 and TRBJ2-7; tentatively, D is TRBD1 (5 bases). This CDR3 has 12 residues. The germline CDR1 and CDR2 sequences are SGHTS and YDEGEE. V was pared by 2 bases and J by 7 bases, with 10 bases between. The CDR3 DNA reads TGTGCCAGCAGCTTATGGGGCCGGGAGCAGTACTTC. Residues: CASSLWGREQYF.

The chain employs TRBV9 and TRBJ1-6; D remains ambiguous. V lost 3 bases and J lost 7, with 11 bases in between. The CDR3 runs to 14 residues. The germline V gene has CDR1 SGDLS and CDR2 YYNGEE. CDR3 residues: CASSGGGSNSPLHF. DNA of the CDR3: TGTGCCAGCAGCGGTGGCGGGAGCAATTCACCCCTCCACTTT.

The chain carries TRBV15 and TRBJ2-4, with 9 positions matching TRBD2. Trimming took 1 base from V and 12 from J; bases not matched to a gene: 7. Germline V gives CDR1 LNHNV, CDR2 YYDKDF (reference sequence). The CDR3 consists of 14 residues. CDR3 in amino acids: CATSRAAGGPAQYF. CDR3 DNA sequence: TGTGCCACCAGCAGAGCGGCGGGAGGGCCTGCTCAGTACTTC.

The CDR3 DNA reads as TGTGCCAGCAGTTTATTGGGACCAGGAGGGGAGCAGTACTTC. It specifies CASSLLGPGGEQYF. The chain links TRBV27 to TRBJ2-7; a weak D match, TRBD2 (6 bases). Between the trimmed V and J ends, which lost 1 base and 7 bases, there was a span of 14 bases. The germline gives CDR1 MNHEY, CDR2 SMNVEV (reference sequence). The CDR3 has 14 residues.

V usage is TRBV18 and J usage is TRBJ2-6, with D uncertain. The germline gives CDR1 KGHSH, CDR2 LQKENI. Trimming shortened V by 8 bases and J by 0 bases, and 17 bases separated the two germline ends. The CDR3 length is 17 residues. The CDR3 is CASTTNQPSSGANVLTF. In DNA form, the CDR3 reads TGTGCCAGCACCACAAACCAACCAAGCTCTGGGGCCAACGTCCTGACTTTC.

This chain's CDR3 is CASSSSTDTQYF. CDR3 sequence (DNA): TGCGCCAGCAGCTCTAGCACAGATACGCAGTATTTT. This chain uses TRBV5-1 with TRBJ2-3; D uncertain. The CDR3 covers 12 residues. Germline CDR1 SGHRS, CDR2 YFSETQ. Trimming left V 3 bases short and J 0 bases short, with 2 bases between. The whole variable domain, filled in from reference TRBV5-1 and TRBJ2-3, reads KAGVTQTPRYLIKTRGQQVTLSCSPISGHRSVSWYQQTPGQGLQFLFEYFSETQRNKGNFPGRFSGRQFSNSRSEMNVSTLELGDSALYLCASSSSTDTQYFGPGTRLTVL.

This chain joins TRBV2 and TRBJ1-1; D unclear. Germline CDR1 SNHLY, CDR2 FYNNEI. This CDR3 region has 12 residues. The ends were cut back, 5 bases at V and 0 bases at J, with 4 bases in the middle. The CDR3, as DNA: TGTGCCAGCAGTAACATGAACACTGAAGCTTTCTTT. Its protein product is CASSNMNTEAFF.

The rearrangement links TRBV2 to TRBJ1-5; 8 bases are shared with TRBD1. The CDR3 totals 15 residues. Trimming at V came to 5 bases and at J to 3 bases, leaving 6 bases not matched to a gene. Germline-derived CDR1 and CDR2 are SNHLY and FYNNEI. The CDR3: CASSPDRVNNQPQHF. In nucleotides, the CDR3 is TGTGCCAGCAGTCCGGACAGGGTAAACAATCAGCCCCAGCATTTT.

The rearrangement links TRBV28 to TRBJ2-2; D is possibly TRBD1 (5 bases). CDR3 size: 13 residues. Germline assignment: CDR1 MDHEN and CDR2 SYDVKM. Trimming pared 5 bases from V and 4 bases from J, leaving 8 bases between. CDR3 protein: CASSQDSTGELFF. The CDR3 region has the DNA TGTGCCAGCAGTCAAGACAGCACCGGGGAGCTGTTTTTT. Variable domain in full (rest from reference TRBV28 and TRBJ2-2): DVKVTQSSRYLVKRTGEKVFLECVQDMDHENMFWYRQDPGLGLRLIYFSYDVKMKEKGDIPEGYSVSREKKERFSLILESASTNQTSMYLCASSQDSTGELFFGEGSRLTVL.

The rearrangement joins TRBV27 to TRBJ2-6; D possibly corresponds to TRBD1 (5 bases). CDR3 length: 17 amino acids. CDR1 is MNHEY and CDR2 is SMNVEV in the germline V gene (reference sequence). V lost 5 bases and J 0 bases, leaving 14 bases between the germline ends. This CDR3 reads CASSQLSDSSGANVLTF. In DNA form, the CDR3 reads TGTGCCAGCAGTCAACTATCCGACAGCTCTGGGGCCAACGTCCTGACTTTC.